Presented here are 18 T cell receptor beta chains from one specimen sequenced in a study of blood T cells in healthy people across ages. It was with a sample-barcoded 5' primer and a J-beta primer mix that a second PCR of about 6 to 12 cycles was run. TCRdb redid the calling of the 5' RACE reads with MiXCR, one entry per CDR3 protein. The sample has more than 1,000,000 distinct CDR3 sequences, about 25% seen once. These same records also appear under a second study, on T cells of mothers and their children.

Sequencing was performed on blood. These receptors originate from a girl aged 2 to 9 in good health.

The chain couples TRBV29-1 to TRBJ1-2; no reliable D call. With 3 bases removed from V and 12 bases from J, the gap between germline ends came to 23 bases. Germline V gene sequence: CDR1 SQVTM, CDR2 ANQGSEA. The CDR3 is 14 residues long. The CDR3 reads CSVDVPERMEEHTF. CDR3 in DNA: TGCAGCGTTGACGTACCGGAGCGCATGGAGGAACACACCTTC.

This clonotype was picked up a small number of times. The chain uses TRBV6-2 or TRBV6-3 and TRBJ1-1; D unclear. The CDR3 has 14 amino acids. The germline gives CDR1 MNHEY, CDR2 SVGEGT. V lost 7 bases and J lost 1, with 13 bases in between. CDR3 region: CASTPRYENTEAFF. Written as DNA, the CDR3 is TGTGCCAGCACCCCACGGTACGAGAACACTGAAGCTTTCTTT.

The chain uses TRBV5-1 and TRBJ2-5; TRBD1 is a possible D gene (6 bases). This CDR3 contains 14 residues. The V end lost 2 bases, the J end lost 5 bases, and 13 bases lay between the germline ends. Germline lookup yields CDR1 SGHRS and CDR2 YFSETQ. DNA for the CDR3: TGCGCCAGCAGCTTTCATCGGGACACCGAGACCCAGTACTTC. Translated, it gives CASSFHRDTETQYF. Based on the CDR3 plus reference TRBV5-1 and TRBJ2-5, the full variable domain is KAGVTQTPRYLIKTRGQQVTLSCSPISGHRSVSWYQQTPGQGLQFLFEYFSETQRNKGNFPGRFSGRQFSNSRSEMNVSTLELGDSALYLCASSFHRDTETQYFGPGTRLLVL.

The CDR3 loop reads CASSPHPPYEQYF. DNA of the CDR3: TGTGCCAGCAGCCCACATCCCCCCTACGAGCAGTACTTC. This rearrangement joins TRBV7-9 to TRBJ2-5; D is ambiguous. The J call is in doubt because the DNA end fits TRBJ2-7 better. This CDR3 spans 13 amino acids. Germline CDR1 is SEHNR and CDR2 is FQNEAQ (reference sequence).

The chain couples TRBV6-6 to TRBJ1-1, with D perhaps matching TRBD1 (5 bases). V lost 2 bases and J lost 2, with 15 bases in between. The CDR3 is 16 residues long. Looked up from germline, CDR1 is MNHNY and CDR2 is SVGAGI (reference sequence). CDR3 loop: CASSYIKTQDNTEAFF. CDR3 nucleotides: TGTGCCAGCAGTTACATTAAGACACAGGATAACACTGAAGCTTTCTTT.

The V call is TRBV7-2, the J call TRBJ2-4, with 10 bases identical to TRBD1. CDR3 size: 16 residues. Per the germline V gene, CDR1 is SGHTA and CDR2 is FQGNSA. V was pared by 5 bases and J by 2 bases, with 6 bases of the junction left unmatched. The CDR3 region is CASSAPGQGSKNIQYF. CDR3 bases: TGTGCCAGCAGCGCCCCGGGACAGGGGTCCAAAAACATTCAGTACTTC.

The chain joins TRBV29-1 to TRBJ1-4; perhaps TRBD1 as D (6 bases). CDR3 length: 14 residues. Per germline, CDR1 SQVTM and CDR2 ANQGSEA. The germline V and J ends were trimmed by 4 bases and 6 bases, with 15 bases remaining between them. The CDR3 loop reads CSVGLAGEDEKLFF. The DNA for the CDR3 is TGCAGCGTTGGATTAGCAGGGGAAGATGAAAAACTGTTTTTT.

J is TRBJ2-3 and V is TRBV5-6; D may be TRBD1 (6 bases). Germline assignment: CDR1 SGHDT and CDR2 YYEEEE. Trimming shortened V by 6 bases and J by 8 bases, and 13 bases separated the two germline ends. The CDR3 loop spans 12 amino acids. The CDR3 region is CASTSGAGTQYF. The CDR3 nucleotides are TGTGCCAGCACCTCAGGGGCGGGTACGCAGTATTTT.

The V call is TRBV20-1, the J call TRBJ2-3; no firm D call. In germline, CDR1 is DFQATT, CDR2 SNEGSKA (reference sequence). Trimming shortened V by 5 bases and J by 4 bases, and 7 bases separated the two germline ends. The CDR3 has 11 amino acids. For the CDR3, the DNA is TGCAGTGCTGTGAACCCAGATACGCAGTATTTT. This codes for CSAVNPDTQYF.

This clonotype has just a few counts. The chain combines TRBV6-2 or TRBV6-3 with TRBJ2-5; 8 bases are a match to TRBD2. The J call may be incorrect, as the DNA end agrees better with TRBJ2-1. The CDR3 has 17 amino acids. Germline CDR1 MNHEY, CDR2 SVGEGT. The CDR3 coding sequence is TGTGCCAGCTCGGGAGGGAGGGCCCCCTCAATGTACAATGAGCAGTTCTTC. Its protein product is CASSGGRAPSMYNEQFF.

As regards this clonotype: Possible read error: a much larger clone is one base away. The chain joins TRBV5-1 to TRBJ2-3; 9 bases align to TRBD2. Looked up from germline, CDR1 is SGHRS and CDR2 is YFSETQ. There are 15 residues in the CDR3. Trimming cost V 2 bases and J 0 bases; bases outside gene matches: 1. CDR3 bases: TGCGCCAGCAGCTTCGGACTAGCGAGCACAGATACGCAGTATTTT. Translating it yields CASSFGLASTDTQYF. The full variable domain, its missing parts supplied by reference TRBV5-1 and TRBJ2-3, is KAGVTQTPRYLIKTRGQQVTLSCSPISGHRSVSWYQQTPGQGLQFLFEYFSETQRNKGNFPGRFSGRQFSNSRSEMNVSTLELGDSALYLCASSFGLASTDTQYFGPGTRLTVL.

This chain links TRBV4-2 with TRBJ2-5; perhaps TRBD1 as D (5 bases). Germline CDR1 LGHNA, CDR2 YNFKEQ. The CDR3 loop spans 14 amino acids. V lost 4 bases, J lost 7 bases, and 16 bases lay in between. The CDR3 spells CASSPVVGEGTQYF. CDR3 nucleotides: TGTGCCAGCAGCCCAGTTGTAGGGGAAGGGACCCAGTACTTC.

The CDR3 reads CASSLDHWTWRAFF. DNA of the CDR3: TGTGCCAGCAGCTTAGATCATTGGACGTGGCGAGCTTTCTTT. The chain links TRBV11-2 to TRBJ1-1; D not certain. CDR1 SGHAT and CDR2 FQNNGV come from the germline V gene. The CDR3 has 14 residues. The germline V and J ends were trimmed by 0 bases and 10 bases, with 15 bases remaining between them.

The rearrangement joins TRBV5-1 to TRBJ2-5, with a possible D match to TRBD1 (6 bases). This CDR3 comprises 15 residues. CDR1 is SGHRS and CDR2 is YFSETQ in the germline V gene. V lost 2 bases, J lost 2 bases, and 13 bases lay in between. CDR3 nucleotide sequence: TGCGCCAGCAGCTTTTGGGGACAATCTCAAGAGACCCAGTACTTC. Protein: CASSFWGQSQETQYF.

This clonotype has more than one count but fewer than ten. The rearrangement joins TRBV25-1 to TRBJ2-1, with D perhaps matching TRBD1 (5 bases). CDR3 length equals 15 residues. V lost 4 bases and J 4 bases, leaving 14 bases between the germline ends. CDR1 and CDR2 (germline): MGHDK, SYGVNS. CDR3 sequence: CASSGFRAPYNEQFF. The CDR3 DNA reads as TGTGCCAGCAGTGGGTTCAGGGCCCCTTACAATGAGCAGTTCTTC. The full variable domain, completed using reference TRBV25-1 and TRBJ2-1, is EADIYQTPRYLVIGTGKKITLECSQTMGHDKMYWYQQDPGMELHLIHYSYGVNSTEKGDLSSESTVSRIRTEHFPLTLESARPSHTSQYLCASSGFRAPYNEQFFGPGTRLTVL.

The chain links TRBV9 to TRBJ2-1; 10 bases align to TRBD1. The CDR3 extends over 17 amino acids. Germline V gene lookup returns CDR1 SGDLS and CDR2 YYNGEE. Trimming took 4 bases from V and 4 from J; bases not matched to a gene: 11. CDR3 sequence: CASSIHTGTGEYNEQFF. The CDR3 DNA reads as TGTGCCAGCAGCATACATACCGGGACAGGGGAATACAATGAGCAGTTCTTC.

The V and J genes are TRBV7-2 and TRBJ2-1, with 10 nucleotides matching TRBD2. The ends lost 1 base at V and 8 bases at J; junction bases unmatched: 20. Germline assignment: CDR1 SGHTA and CDR2 FQGNSA. The CDR3 contains 20 residues. The CDR3 loop reads CASSLGSLAGALQKEDEQFF. CDR3 bases: TGTGCCAGCAGCTTAGGTAGTCTAGCGGGAGCTTTACAGAAAGAGGATGAGCAGTTCTTC.

This clonotype was seen a handful of times. The rearrangement links TRBV2 to TRBJ2-4; the D is unclear. Germline CDR1 SNHLY, CDR2 FYNNEI. V was trimmed by 8 bases and J by 1 base, leaving 12 bases between them. The CDR3 covers 14 residues. CDR3 nucleotides: TGTGCCAGCCGGGTGGGGTTGGCCAAAAACATTCAGTACTTC. It is translated as CASRVGLAKNIQYF.